These T cell receptor beta chains were read from a single sample in a study of cytomegalovirus exposure and HLA in healthy donors. Generated by immunoSEQ multiplex PCR, the TCRdb table keeps only in-frame clones and is missing some. Of about 69,000 clones listed, roughly 93% are singletons. The source material was PBMCs. The receptors originated from a woman between 18 and 30 years old in good health and CMV-seronegative. CDR3s include the opening cysteine and the closing phenylalanine or tryptophan. D genes are given only for firm matches. Not all rows give a size; the values are once, few, many and, for expanded clones, a class.

cdr3_nt cdr3_aa d_call j_call clone_size v_call
TGTGCTAGTGGTTTGGGGACCGGGACAGGGGCCTCTAATGAGCAGTTCTTC CASGLGTGTGASNEQFF TRBD1 TRBJ2-1 . TRBV12-5
TGCAGCGTTGGCGCCGGCCAAGAGACCCAGTACTTC CSVGAGQETQYF . TRBJ2-5 . TRBV29-1
TGTGCCAGCAGCTTGCGGGGGGGGGCCGGGGCGCCCAATCAGCCCCAGCATTTT CASSLRGGAGAPNQPQHF . TRBJ1-5 . TRBV5-6
TGTGCCAGCAGCTACGACAGGAGAAACACCGGGGAGCTGTTTTTT CASSYDRRNTGELFF . TRBJ2-2 . TRBV13
TGTGCCAGCAGTGGGCCCGAGCAGTTCTTC CASSGPEQFF . TRBJ2-1 . TRBV9
TGTGCCGTACCGGCGGGAAAGGGGACGGTGGCGGGCTACACCTTC CAVPAGKGTVAGYTF . TRBJ1-2 . TRBV19
TGTGCCAGCAGTGGACAGGGGGCAACGAAAGCTTTCTTT CASSGQGATKAFF TRBD1 TRBJ1-1 . TRBV2
TGTGCCAGCAGCCGCGGGGGCGTTAGTTACAATGAGCAGTTCTTC CASSRGGVSYNEQFF . TRBJ2-1 once TRBV7-9
TGTGCCAGCAGCCAAGGGACAGGGGGGCGCTCCTATAATTCACCCCTCCACTTT CASSQGTGGRSYNSPLHF TRBD1 TRBJ1-6 . TRBV4-2
TGTGCCAGCAGCGTAGCGGGTAGCGACACAGATACGCAGTATTTT CASSVAGSDTDTQYF . TRBJ2-3 . TRBV9
TGTGCCAGCATTTTGTCCCCGGGGACAAGCACAGATACGCAGTATTTT CASILSPGTSTDTQYF . TRBJ2-3 . TRBV2
TGTGCCAGCAGCTTGGGACAGCTGGCTATCTATAATTCACCCCTCCACTTT CASSLGQLAIYNSPLHF . TRBJ1-6 . TRBV5-6
TGCGCCAGCAGCCAACACCTTATTAGGGGACAACAGTATGGCTACACCTTC CASSQHLIRGQQYGYTF . TRBJ1-2 . TRBV4-1
TGTGCCAGCAGTGTGGACAGGGACGAGACCCAGTACTTC CASSVDRDETQYF TRBD1 TRBJ2-5 . TRBV5-4
TGTGCCAGCAGCCAGGGGGACAGCTTTCGGGAGACCCAGTACTTC CASSQGDSFRETQYF TRBD1 TRBJ2-5 . TRBV7-8
TGTGCCAGCAGCTTAGTAAGGGGAAGCACAGATACGCAGTATTTT CASSLVRGSTDTQYF . TRBJ2-3 . TRBV7-2
TGTGCCAGCAGTGAGGGACTAGCGGGAGACAATGAGCAGTTCTTC CASSEGLAGDNEQFF TRBD2 TRBJ2-1 . TRBV6-4
TGTGCCAGCAGCGTAGTGAGACTAGCGGGGGGTCCTACCTCTTACGAGCAGTACTTC CASSVVRLAGGPTSYEQYF TRBD2 TRBJ2-7 . TRBV9
TGTGCCAGTAGGGGAACAGGGGGCGCCTTTTTT CASRGTGGAFF TRBD1 TRBJ1-4 . TRBV19
TGTGCCAGCAGTTTACACGAAGGGGTTACTAGCACAGATACGCAGTATTTT CASSLHEGVTSTDTQYF . TRBJ2-3 . TRBV28
TGTGCCAGCAGCTTAAGTCCGAGCTCCTACGAGCAGTACTTC CASSLSPSSYEQYF . TRBJ2-7 . TRBV7-7
TGTGCCAGTGCGGTAACCAATGAGCAGTTCTTC CASAVTNEQFF . TRBJ2-1 . TRBV19
TGCGCCAGCAGTGACAGGGAAAATCAGCCCCAGCATTTT CASSDRENQPQHF . TRBJ1-5 . TRBV10-2
TGCGCCAGCAGTGAGAGGGTAGCGGGATCCCACGAGCAGTACTTC CASSERVAGSHEQYF TRBD2 TRBJ2-7 . TRBV10-2
TGTGCCAGCAGCTTTTACAACAGATTCATGAACACTGAAGCTTTCTTT CASSFYNRFMNTEAFF . TRBJ1-1 . TRBV5-7